The rows below give T cell receptor beta chains drawn from one sample of a study of T cell responses to AZD1222 COVID-19 vaccine. Repertoires were generated with immunoSEQ multiplex PCR, while TCRdb's copy carries only in-frame clones and drops some. The sample yields 130,000 to 150,000 clones, approximately 90% seen once. The sequences come from peripheral blood, collected on day 0 of AZD1222 vaccination. These receptors originate from an adult in good health. CDR3s include the opening cysteine and the closing phenylalanine or tryptophan.

V	CDR3
TRBV2	CASSEAQVDTQYF
TRBV28	CASSSAAALGYTF
TRBV29-1	CSVELRETQYF
TRBV3-1/TRBV3-2	CAVGTGGMRSYNEQFF
TRBV9	CASSVSQNNEQFF
TRBV19	CASSIAGDSSYEQYF
TRBV6-5	CASRTGRMNTEAFF
TRBV21-1	CASRAGQPAYEQYF
TRBV28	CASSPPGPTGSPLHF
TRBV12-3/TRBV12-4	CASSFGSPLHF
TRBV7-2	CASSSDYPRNTEAFF
TRBV19	CASSRTSGRVYNEQFF
TRBV19	CASSIAGNNQPQHF
TRBV27	CASSLGVADMNTEAFF
TRBV6-5	CASSPPGDRNEQYF
TRBV12-3/TRBV12-4	CASSFRGSNEQFF
TRBV9	CASSAGLAGSHEQFF
TRBV16	CASSQSARLNTDTQYF
TRBV7-3	CASSPRPRGTQYF
TRBV5-1	CASRGSLSYNEQFF
TRBV5-4	CASSFRGINEQFF
TRBV9	CASSVGSGHNEQFF
TRBV21-1	CASSKDAGLGYNSPLHF
TRBV5-1	CASSLGLGTDTQYF
TRBV12-3/TRBV12-4	CASSWSTRGYTF
TRBV2	CASSVGGTIYF
TRBV5-8	CASSLGQGAYTGELFF
TRBV7-2	CASSVRGQQPQHF
TRBV11-2	CASSPDRTNSPLHF
TRBV27	CASSLRISGELFF
TRBV19	CASSMELGTTRTQYF
TRBV19	CATHDRGIGNTIYF
TRBV6-6	CASSQGTSGLEQYF
TRBV19	CASSIISFGDDIQYF
TRBV11-3	CASSLDPTANTGELFF
TRBV19	CASSDRAPIPTEAFF
TRBV12-3/TRBV12-4	CASSSHDYTF
TRBV28	CANSRRASGRTTGELFF
TRBV7-6	CASSQYGGTNTEAFF
TRBV6-5	CASSLTIGASDEQYF
TRBV4-2	CASSQGDRGPQPQHF
TRBV14	CASSQASTEYEQYF
TRBV19	CASTLLDRNTEAFF
TRBV5-6	CASSPRLYGYTF
TRBV6-5	CVSREPVSYEQYF
TRBV11-2	CASSSGQEGGEKLFF
TRBV6-5	CASSSFGQGASEAFF
TRBV29-1	CSVAVQGQGNQPQHF
TRBV30	CARKAGGNEQFF
TRBV6-5	CATRRGETQYF
TRBV19	CASSILAGAMNEQFF
TRBV12-3/TRBV12-4	CASSGLGNEQFF
TRBV14	CASSQDSGDRGAEAFF
TRBV10-3	CAITGQNYGYTF
TRBV10-3	CAIRETGDGYTF
TRBV6-2/TRBV6-3	CASSYVLGPYSNQPQHF
TRBV2	CASRRSSYEQYF
TRBV11-2	CASSDLAEAFF